This entry is about one T cell receptor beta chain. CDR1 and CDR2 (germline): SGDLS, YYNGEE. The CDR3 has 16 amino acids. J lost 2 bases, V lost 4 bases, and 9 bases had no gene match. The table came from immunoSEQ multiplex PCR; TCRdb's copy has only in-frame clones and leaves some out. The sample lists 350,000 to 500,000 clones; about 88% were seen once. This entry belongs to a study of blood T cell repertoires in COVID-19. Specimen: PBMCs or T cells enriched from blood (not recorded which). V gene TRBV9 combines with J gene TRBJ1-2, with TRBD1 identical over 9 bases. The source of this sequence is a woman under 30 who had been exposed to COVID-19. The CDR3 reads CASSPQTGTGNYGYTF. DNA of the CDR3: TGTGCCAGCAGCCCCCAAACCGGGACAGGGAACTATGGCTACACCTTC.